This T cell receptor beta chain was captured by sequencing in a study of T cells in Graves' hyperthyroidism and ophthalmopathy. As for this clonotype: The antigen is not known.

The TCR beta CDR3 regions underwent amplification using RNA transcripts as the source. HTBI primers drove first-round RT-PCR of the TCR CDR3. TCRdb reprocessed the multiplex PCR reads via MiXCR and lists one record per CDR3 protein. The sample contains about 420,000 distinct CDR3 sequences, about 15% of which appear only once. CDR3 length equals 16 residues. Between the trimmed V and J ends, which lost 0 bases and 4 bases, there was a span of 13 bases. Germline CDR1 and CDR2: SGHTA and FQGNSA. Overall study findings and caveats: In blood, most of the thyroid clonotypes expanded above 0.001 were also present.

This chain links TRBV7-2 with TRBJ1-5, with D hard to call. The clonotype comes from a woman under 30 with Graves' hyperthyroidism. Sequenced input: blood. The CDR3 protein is CASSLAGVGNNQPQHF. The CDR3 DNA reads TGTGCCAGCAGCTTAGCGGGTGTCGGGAATAATCAGCCCCAGCATTTT.